This TCR beta chain appears in the sequencing data of a study of shared clonotypes between healthy human individuals. This clone was seen a single time. Produced via immunoSEQ multiplex PCR; TCRdb's table is partial and in-frame only. The top ten hold approximately 0.4% of the sample, which has roughly 1.4 million clones, around 98.5% seen once. CDR1 and CDR2 from the germline V gene are SGHAT and FQNNGV. The V end lost 0 bases, the J end lost 4 bases, and 19 bases lay between the germline ends. CDR3 length equals 18 residues. Sequencing was carried out using naive CD4+ T cells sorted from blood. Noted subset: CD45RA+ positively selected. The clonotype was recovered from a man under 40 in good health. The chain is built from TRBV11-2 and TRBJ2-1, with unresolved D. CDR3 sequence reads: CASSLDKIGGSTYNEQFF. Here the CDR3 DNA reads TGTGCCAGCAGCTTAGATAAGATAGGCGGCAGCACATACAATGAGCAGTTCTTC.